A selection of T cell receptor beta chains follows, all from one sample in a study of chemoradiotherapy in HPV16-positive cancers. The data were produced by immunoSEQ multiplex PCR, yet TCRdb's version contains in-frame clones alone and is incomplete. The table has tens of thousands of clones, around 93% seen once. The sample consisted of blood, taken from a patient who underwent chemoradiotherapy. The receptors were sampled from a human donor with HPV-associated anogenital cancer. Both conserved end residues are part of each CDR3. The D gene is left open where the match is weak. Part of the rows lack a size; the others show once, few, many or a class for expanded clones.

DNA: TGCGCCAGCAGCTTGGCCTGGGACCAAGAGACCCAGTACTTC
CDR3: CASSLAWDQETQYF
size: .
J: TRBJ2-5
V: TRBV5-1
D: .
length: 14

DNA: TGCGCCAGCAGCCAAGACGGCGGGGCAACTAATGAAAAACTGTTTTTT
CDR3: CASSQDGGATNEKLFF
size: .
J: TRBJ1-4
V: TRBV4-3
D: .
length: 16

DNA: TGTGCCAGCAGTCTTATTGGGGGGGCGGGGAACTACGAGCAGTACTTC
CDR3: CASSLIGGAGNYEQYF
size: .
J: TRBJ2-7
V: TRBV7-6
D: .
length: 16

DNA: TGCGCCAGCAGCCAAGAAAGGAGGGACCGCGTGCATGGCTACACCTTC
CDR3: CASSQERRDRVHGYTF
size: once
J: TRBJ1-2
V: TRBV4-3
D: .
length: 16

DNA: TGTGCCAGCAGCGTAGTTGACAACACAGATACGCAGTATTTT
CDR3: CASSVVDNTDTQYF
size: .
J: TRBJ2-3
V: TRBV9
D: .
length: 14

DNA: TGTGCCAGCAAGGGGGGGGCTGGGGAAAAACTGTTTTTT
CDR3: CASKGGAGEKLFF
size: once
J: TRBJ1-4
V: TRBV7-9
D: .
length: 13

DNA: TGTGCCAGCAGCACCGGACAGGGTGAACAGCCCCAGCATTTT
CDR3: CASSTGQGEQPQHF
size: few
J: TRBJ1-5
V: TRBV6-5
D: TRBD1
length: 14

DNA: TGTGCCATCAGTGAAAGGGGGATCGGGAGCAATCAGCCCCAGCATTTT
CDR3: CAISERGIGSNQPQHF
size: .
J: TRBJ1-5
V: TRBV10-3
D: .
length: 16

DNA: TGTGCCAGCAGTAAGGGGTTCGGGAATCAGCCCCAGCATTTT
CDR3: CASSKGFGNQPQHF
size: .
J: TRBJ1-5
V: TRBV7-9
D: .
length: 14

DNA: TGTGCCAGCACCGGGACTAGCGGGGATTACTACGAGCAGTACTTC
CDR3: CASTGTSGDYYEQYF
size: .
J: TRBJ2-7
V: TRBV21-1
D: .
length: 15

DNA: TGTGCCAGCAGCTCCATCGCCGGTCGGCAGGGGAAAGGAGGCTACACCTTC
CDR3: CASSSIAGRQGKGGYTF
size: .
J: TRBJ1-2
V: TRBV7-2
D: .
length: 17

DNA: TGCGCCAGCAGCCCAGGAAACACCATATATTTT
CDR3: CASSPGNTIYF
size: .
J: TRBJ1-3
V: TRBV5-1
D: .
length: 11

DNA: TGTGCCAGCTCACCACTCGGCGGACAGGCCTACGAGCAGTACTTC
CDR3: CASSPLGGQAYEQYF
size: .
J: TRBJ2-7
V: TRBV18
D: TRBD1
length: 15

DNA: TGTGCCAGCACAATGTGGGGGCCCACTGAAGCTTTCTTT
CDR3: CASTMWGPTEAFF
size: .
J: TRBJ1-1
V: TRBV28
D: .
length: 13

DNA: TGCGCCAGCAGCTTGTCGGGACTAGCGGGGGAAACGAACACAGATACGCAGTATTTT
CDR3: CASSLSGLAGETNTDTQYF
size: .
J: TRBJ2-3
V: TRBV5-1
D: TRBD2
length: 19

DNA: TGTGCCTGGAGTACCACCCCTGGAAACACCATATATTTT
CDR3: CAWSTTPGNTIYF
size: .
J: TRBJ1-3
V: TRBV30
D: .
length: 13

DNA: TGTGCCAGCAGCTCCGGGACAGGGGCAGCTTTCTTT
CDR3: CASSSGTGAAFF
size: .
J: TRBJ1-1
V: TRBV4-2
D: TRBD1
length: 12

DNA: TGTGCCAGCAGCTTAGCGGGCGGCAGGGTTAGTGGGACCTACGAGCAGTACTTC
CDR3: CASSLAGGRVSGTYEQYF
size: .
J: TRBJ2-7
V: TRBV7-6
D: .
length: 18

DNA: TGTGCCAGCACCCGGGGGGGTGTGGGTGAAAAACTGTTTTTT
CDR3: CASTRGGVGEKLFF
size: .
J: TRBJ1-4
V: TRBV28
D: .
length: 14

DNA: TGTGCCAGCAGTAAGGTGACCGGGGAGCTGTTTTTT
CDR3: CASSKVTGELFF
size: few
J: TRBJ2-2
V: TRBV6-6
D: .
length: 12

DNA: TGTGCCAGCAGGGGGGGGATTTCCCGCCGGACTGAAGCTTTCTTT
CDR3: CASRGGISRRTEAFF
size: .
J: TRBJ1-1
V: TRBV7-9
D: .
length: 15

DNA: TGTGCCAGCAGTGCTGGGGGGACAGGGAGAGGTACTGAAGCTTTCTTT
CDR3: CASSAGGTGRGTEAFF
size: .
J: TRBJ1-1
V: TRBV28
D: TRBD1
length: 16

DNA: TGTGCCAGCAGCTTAGGGGGGGCGGGGCAGACCCAGTACTTC
CDR3: CASSLGGAGQTQYF
size: .
J: TRBJ2-5
V: TRBV7-9
D: .
length: 14

DNA: TGTGCCAGCAGCCGCCGACAGGCGAACACTGAAGCTTTCTTT
CDR3: CASSRRQANTEAFF
size: .
J: TRBJ1-1
V: TRBV14
D: .
length: 14

DNA: TGTGCCAGCAGCCCAGGACCCATTCAGCCCCAGCATTTT
CDR3: CASSPGPIQPQHF
size: .
J: TRBJ1-5
V: TRBV5-6
D: .
length: 13

DNA: TGTGCCAGCAGTGTGGTGGCTAGCGGGGGGTACGAGCAGTACTTC
CDR3: CASSVVASGGYEQYF
size: once
J: TRBJ2-7
V: TRBV2
D: TRBD2
length: 15

DNA: TGCGCCAGCAGCTTTTTGGGGGGAGAGAACTACGAGCAGTACTTC
CDR3: CASSFLGGENYEQYF
size: .
J: TRBJ2-7
V: TRBV5-1
D: .
length: 15

DNA: TGTGCCAGCAGCAGGGACCCTGGGGCCAACGTCCTGACTTTC
CDR3: CASSRDPGANVLTF
size: once
J: TRBJ2-6
V: TRBV27
D: .
length: 14

DNA: TGTGCCATCAGTGAGCCGCGCGCGGCAGATACGCAGTATTTT
CDR3: CAISEPRAADTQYF
size: .
J: TRBJ2-3
V: TRBV10-3
D: .
length: 14

DNA: TGCGCCAGCAGCCTCGGACAGGGGAAGGGCAATGAGCAGTTCTTC
CDR3: CASSLGQGKGNEQFF
size: .
J: TRBJ2-1
V: TRBV5-1
D: TRBD1
length: 15

DNA: TGTGCCAGCTCACCTCCGGGACAGGGGGACTACACCTTC
CDR3: CASSPPGQGDYTF
size: .
J: TRBJ1-2
V: TRBV18
D: TRBD1
length: 13

DNA: TGTGCCACCAGCAGAGGGTTCGGGAGCTCCTACGAGCAGTACTTC
CDR3: CATSRGFGSSYEQYF
size: .
J: TRBJ2-7
V: TRBV15
D: .
length: 15

DNA: TGTGCCAGCAGCCAGGGACAGGGGGCGCGAGGGCAGCCCCAGCATTTT
CDR3: CASSQGQGARGQPQHF
size: .
J: TRBJ1-5
V: TRBV4-2
D: TRBD1
length: 16